This T cell receptor beta chain is drawn from a study of blood T cell repertoires in COVID-19. Study context: Sources were T cells, B-cell-depleted T cells, or PBMCs; the material itself was cDNA or gDNA.

V shed 2 bases, J shed 6 bases, and the junction held 6 bases outside the gene matches. The CDR3 is made up of 16 amino acids. Per the germline V gene, CDR1 is SGHRS and CDR2 is YFSETQ. In the source study's methods: Amplification of reference gene primers provided the estimated nucleated cell counts. Produced via immunoSEQ multiplex PCR; TCRdb's table is partial and in-frame only. That table supplies the V and J calls and clone size; D and trimming were determined from the DNA. The sample includes over 85,000 clones, 70% to 85% of them seen just once. The chain employs TRBV5-1 and TRBJ2-1; the match to TRBD2 covers 12 bases. The TCR comes from a man aged 55-75 years with active or convalescent COVID-19. Sequencing used peripheral blood. The CDR3 DNA sequence: TGCGCCAGCAGCTTAATTACTAGCGGGAGGACCAATGAGCAGTTCTTC. Translation gives CASSLITSGRTNEQFF.